This TCR beta chain came from a study of T-cell memory formation after mild COVID-19. Study-wide findings and caveats: Among CD4+ contracting clones, most were CM and EM, and CD8+ ones EMRA.

5'RACE with constant-segment primers yielded barcoded, UMI-tagged TCR alpha and TCR beta cDNA libraries. TCRdb analysed the 5' RACE reads with MiXCR anew, one entry per CDR3 protein. The table lists approximately 210,000 distinct CDR3 sequences, 27% of them singletons. V was clipped by 3 bases and J by 4 bases, with 9 bases between them. The germline gives CDR1 MGHDK, CDR2 SYGVNS. The CDR3 has 13 residues. In this sample, this clonotype turned up a few times. Antigen unknown. The chain joins TRBV25-1 to TRBJ2-5; D not resolved. The sample consisted of PBMCs or a T cell subset sorted from them (not recorded which). The receptor comes from an adult woman who had mild COVID-19 (a few samples of this study predate the infection). Cell type and time point are not known. CDR3 nucleotide sequence: TGTGCCAGCAGTGACAAAATCCCAGAGACCCAGTACTTC. It codes for CASSDKIPETQYF.